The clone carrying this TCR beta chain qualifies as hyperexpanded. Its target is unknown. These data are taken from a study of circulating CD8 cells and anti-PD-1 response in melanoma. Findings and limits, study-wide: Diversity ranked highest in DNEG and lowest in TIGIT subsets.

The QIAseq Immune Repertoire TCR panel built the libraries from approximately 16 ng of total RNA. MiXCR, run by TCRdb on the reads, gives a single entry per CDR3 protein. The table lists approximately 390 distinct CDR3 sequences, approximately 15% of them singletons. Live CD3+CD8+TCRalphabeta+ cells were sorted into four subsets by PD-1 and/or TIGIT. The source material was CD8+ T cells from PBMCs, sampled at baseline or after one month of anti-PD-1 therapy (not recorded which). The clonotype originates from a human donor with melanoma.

This CDR3 is CASSEGLAGLQETQYF. DNA for the CDR3: TGTGCCAGCAGTGAGGGACTAGCGGGCTTACAAGAGACCCAGTACTTC. The chain couples TRBV27 to TRBJ2-5, with 12 bases fitting TRBD2. The trim removed 5 bases at V and 2 bases at J, leaving 6 bases unmatched. CDR1 is MNHEY, CDR2 SMNVEV, per germline (reference sequence). This CDR3 spans 16 amino acids.